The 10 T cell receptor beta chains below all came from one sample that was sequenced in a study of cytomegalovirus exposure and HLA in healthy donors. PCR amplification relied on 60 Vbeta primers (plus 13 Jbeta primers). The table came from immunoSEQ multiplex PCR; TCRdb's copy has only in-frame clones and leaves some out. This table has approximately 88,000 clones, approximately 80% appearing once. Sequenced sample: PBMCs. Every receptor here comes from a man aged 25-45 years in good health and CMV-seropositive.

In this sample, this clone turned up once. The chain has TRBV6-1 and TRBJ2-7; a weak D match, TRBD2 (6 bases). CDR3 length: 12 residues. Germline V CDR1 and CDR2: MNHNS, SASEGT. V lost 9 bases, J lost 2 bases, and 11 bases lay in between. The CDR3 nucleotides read TGTGCCAGTCTCGGGGGAGCCTACGAGCAGTACTTC. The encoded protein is CASLGGAYEQYF.

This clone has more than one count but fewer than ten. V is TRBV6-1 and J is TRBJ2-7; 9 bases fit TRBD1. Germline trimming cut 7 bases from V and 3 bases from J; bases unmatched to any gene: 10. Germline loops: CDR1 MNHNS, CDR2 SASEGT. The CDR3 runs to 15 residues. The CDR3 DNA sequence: TGTGCCAGCAACCCTGCACAGGGGGCGGACTACGAGCAGTACGTC. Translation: CASNPAQGADYEQYV.

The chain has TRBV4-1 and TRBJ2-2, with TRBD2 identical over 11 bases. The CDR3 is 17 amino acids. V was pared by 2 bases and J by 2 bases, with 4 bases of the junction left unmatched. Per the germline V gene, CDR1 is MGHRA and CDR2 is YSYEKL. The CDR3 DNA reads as TGCGCCAGCAGCCAATTGACTAGCGGGGCTAACACCGGGGAGCTGTTTTTT. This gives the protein CASSQLTSGANTGELFF.

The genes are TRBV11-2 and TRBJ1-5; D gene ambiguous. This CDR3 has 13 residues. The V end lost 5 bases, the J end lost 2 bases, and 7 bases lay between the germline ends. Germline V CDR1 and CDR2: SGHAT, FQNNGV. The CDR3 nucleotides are TGTGCCAGCAGCCGACGGGGCAATCAGCCCCAGCATTTT. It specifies CASSRRGNQPQHF.

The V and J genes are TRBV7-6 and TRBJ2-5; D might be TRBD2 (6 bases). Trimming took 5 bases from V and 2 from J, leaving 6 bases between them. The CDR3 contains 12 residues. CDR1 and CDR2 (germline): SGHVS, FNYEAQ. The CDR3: CASSAGQETQYF. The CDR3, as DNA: TGTGCCAGCAGCGCGGGGCAAGAGACCCAGTACTTC.

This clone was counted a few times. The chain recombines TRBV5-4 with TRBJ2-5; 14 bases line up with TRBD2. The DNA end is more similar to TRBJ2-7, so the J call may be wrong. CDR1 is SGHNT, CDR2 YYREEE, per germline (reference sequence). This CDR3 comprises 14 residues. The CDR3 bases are TGTGCCAGCAGCAAGGGACTAGCGGGAGACGAGCAGTACTTC. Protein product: CASSKGLAGDEQYF.

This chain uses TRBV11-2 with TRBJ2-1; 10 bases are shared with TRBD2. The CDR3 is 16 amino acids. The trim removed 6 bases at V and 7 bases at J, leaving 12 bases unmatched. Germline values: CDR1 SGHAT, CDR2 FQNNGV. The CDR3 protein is CASSSPSGRAGNEQFF. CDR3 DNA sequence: TGTGCCAGCAGTTCTCCTAGCGGGAGAGCTGGGAATGAGCAGTTCTTC.

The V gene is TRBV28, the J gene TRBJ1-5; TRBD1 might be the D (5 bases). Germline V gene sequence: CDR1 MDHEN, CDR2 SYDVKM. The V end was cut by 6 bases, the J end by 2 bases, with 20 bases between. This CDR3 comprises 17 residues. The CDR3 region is CASSSLPGGAGNQPQHF. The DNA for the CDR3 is TGTGCCAGCAGCTCATTACCCGGCGGGGCCGGCAATCAGCCCCAGCATTTT.

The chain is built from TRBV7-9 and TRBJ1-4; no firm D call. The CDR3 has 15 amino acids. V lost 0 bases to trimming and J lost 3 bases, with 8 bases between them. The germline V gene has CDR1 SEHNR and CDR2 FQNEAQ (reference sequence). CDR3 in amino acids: CASSLATGSNEKLFF. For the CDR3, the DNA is TGTGCCAGCAGCTTAGCTACGGGTTCTAATGAAAAACTGTTTTTT.

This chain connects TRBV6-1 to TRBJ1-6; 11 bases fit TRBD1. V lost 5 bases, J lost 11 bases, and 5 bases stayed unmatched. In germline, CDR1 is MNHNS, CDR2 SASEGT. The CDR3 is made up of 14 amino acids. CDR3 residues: CASSLDRGRTPLHF. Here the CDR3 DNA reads TGTGCCAGCAGTCTGGACAGGGGGCGTACACCCCTCCACTTT.